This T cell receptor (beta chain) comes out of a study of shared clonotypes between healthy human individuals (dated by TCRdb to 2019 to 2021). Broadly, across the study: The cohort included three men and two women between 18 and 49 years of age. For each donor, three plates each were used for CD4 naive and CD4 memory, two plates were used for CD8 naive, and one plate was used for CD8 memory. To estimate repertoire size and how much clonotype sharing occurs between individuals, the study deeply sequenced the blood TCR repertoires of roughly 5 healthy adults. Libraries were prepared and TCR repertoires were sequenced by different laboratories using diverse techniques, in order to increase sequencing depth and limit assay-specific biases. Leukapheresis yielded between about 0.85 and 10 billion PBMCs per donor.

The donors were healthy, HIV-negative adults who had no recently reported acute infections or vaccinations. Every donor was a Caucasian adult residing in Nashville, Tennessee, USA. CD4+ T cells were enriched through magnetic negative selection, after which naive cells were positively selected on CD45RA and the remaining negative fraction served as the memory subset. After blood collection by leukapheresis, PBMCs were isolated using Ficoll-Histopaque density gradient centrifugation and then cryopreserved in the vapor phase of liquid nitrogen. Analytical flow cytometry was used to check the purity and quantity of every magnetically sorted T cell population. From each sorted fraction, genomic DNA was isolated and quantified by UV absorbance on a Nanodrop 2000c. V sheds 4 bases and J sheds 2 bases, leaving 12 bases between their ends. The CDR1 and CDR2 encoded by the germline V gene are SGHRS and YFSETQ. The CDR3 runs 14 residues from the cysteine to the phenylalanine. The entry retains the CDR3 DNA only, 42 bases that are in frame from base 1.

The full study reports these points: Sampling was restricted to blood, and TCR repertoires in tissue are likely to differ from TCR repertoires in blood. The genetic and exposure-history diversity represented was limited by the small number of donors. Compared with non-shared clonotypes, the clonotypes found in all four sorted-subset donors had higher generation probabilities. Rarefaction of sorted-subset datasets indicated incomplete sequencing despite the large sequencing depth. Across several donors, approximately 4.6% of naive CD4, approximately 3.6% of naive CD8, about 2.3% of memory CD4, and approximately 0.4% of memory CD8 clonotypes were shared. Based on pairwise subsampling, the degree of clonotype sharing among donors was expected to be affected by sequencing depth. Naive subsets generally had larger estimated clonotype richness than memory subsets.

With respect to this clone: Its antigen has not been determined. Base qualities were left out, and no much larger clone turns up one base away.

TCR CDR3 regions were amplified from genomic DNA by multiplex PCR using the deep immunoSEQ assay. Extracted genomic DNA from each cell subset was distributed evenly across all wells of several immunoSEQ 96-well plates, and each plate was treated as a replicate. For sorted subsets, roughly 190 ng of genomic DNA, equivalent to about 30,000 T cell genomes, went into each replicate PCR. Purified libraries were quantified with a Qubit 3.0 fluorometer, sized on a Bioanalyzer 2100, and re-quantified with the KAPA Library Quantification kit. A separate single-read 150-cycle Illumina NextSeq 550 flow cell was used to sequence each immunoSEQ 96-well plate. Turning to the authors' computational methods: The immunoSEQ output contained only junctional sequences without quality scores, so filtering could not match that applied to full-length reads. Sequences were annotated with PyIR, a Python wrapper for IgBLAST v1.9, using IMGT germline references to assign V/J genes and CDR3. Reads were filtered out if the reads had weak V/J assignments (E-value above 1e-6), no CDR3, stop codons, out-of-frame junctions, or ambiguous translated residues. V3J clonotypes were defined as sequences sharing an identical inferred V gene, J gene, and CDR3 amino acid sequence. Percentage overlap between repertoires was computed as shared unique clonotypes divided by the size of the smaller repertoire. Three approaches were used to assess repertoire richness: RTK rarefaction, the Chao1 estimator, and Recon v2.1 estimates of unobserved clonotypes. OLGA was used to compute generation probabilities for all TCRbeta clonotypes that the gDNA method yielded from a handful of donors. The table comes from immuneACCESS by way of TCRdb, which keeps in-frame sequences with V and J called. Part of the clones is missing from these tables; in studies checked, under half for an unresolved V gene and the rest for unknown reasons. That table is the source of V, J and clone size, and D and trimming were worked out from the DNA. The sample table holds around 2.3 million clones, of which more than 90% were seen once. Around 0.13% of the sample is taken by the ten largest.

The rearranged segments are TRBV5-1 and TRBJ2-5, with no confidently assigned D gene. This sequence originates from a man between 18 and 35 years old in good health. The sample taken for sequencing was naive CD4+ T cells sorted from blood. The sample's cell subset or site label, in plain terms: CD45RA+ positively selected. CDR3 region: CASSIISGQETQYF. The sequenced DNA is TGCGCCAGCAGCATTATTTCAGGTCAAGAGACCCAGTACTTC.